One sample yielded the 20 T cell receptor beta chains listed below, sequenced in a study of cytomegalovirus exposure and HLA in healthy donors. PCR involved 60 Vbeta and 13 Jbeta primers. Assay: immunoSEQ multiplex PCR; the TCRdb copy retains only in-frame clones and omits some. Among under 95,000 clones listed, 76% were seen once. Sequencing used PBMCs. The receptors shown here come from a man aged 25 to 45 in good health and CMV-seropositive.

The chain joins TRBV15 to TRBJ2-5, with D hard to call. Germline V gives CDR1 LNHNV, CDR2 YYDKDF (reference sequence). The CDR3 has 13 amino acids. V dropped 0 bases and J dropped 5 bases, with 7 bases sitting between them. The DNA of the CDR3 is TGTGCCACCAGCAGAGATTTCGGTGAGACCCAGTACTTC. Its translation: CATSRDFGETQYF.

CDR3 protein: CASSGQGANEKLFF. DNA of the CDR3: TGTGCCAGCAGTGGACAGGGCGCTAATGAAAAACTGTTTTTT. This chain connects TRBV2 to TRBJ1-4; 7 bases fit TRBD1. Germline CDR1 SNHLY, CDR2 FYNNEI. There are 14 residues in the CDR3. Trimming at V came to 4 bases and at J to 3 bases, leaving 2 bases not matched to a gene.

In DNA form, the CDR3 reads TGTGCCAGCAGCGCGGACAGGGGGTCTGAGACCCAGTACTTC. It yields the protein CASSADRGSETQYF. The rearrangement joins TRBV5-4 to TRBJ2-5, with TRBD1 identical over 10 bases. The CDR3 extends over 14 amino acids. From germline, CDR1 is SGHNT and CDR2 YYREEE (reference sequence). V shed 4 bases and J 5 bases; nucleotides not matched to a gene: 5.

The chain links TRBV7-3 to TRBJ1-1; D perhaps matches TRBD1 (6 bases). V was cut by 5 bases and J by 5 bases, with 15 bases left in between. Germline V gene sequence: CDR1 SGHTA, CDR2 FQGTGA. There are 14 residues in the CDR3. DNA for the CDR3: TGTGCCAGCAGCCCCGGTGCAGGGGCAACTGAAGCTTTCTTT. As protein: CASSPGAGATEAFF. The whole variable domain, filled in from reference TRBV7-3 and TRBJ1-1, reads GAGVSQTPSNKVTEKGKYVELRCDPISGHTALYWYRQSLGQGPEFLIYFQGTGAADDSGLPNDRFFAVRPEGSVSTLKIQRTERGDSAVYLCASSPGAGATEAFFGQGTRLTVV.

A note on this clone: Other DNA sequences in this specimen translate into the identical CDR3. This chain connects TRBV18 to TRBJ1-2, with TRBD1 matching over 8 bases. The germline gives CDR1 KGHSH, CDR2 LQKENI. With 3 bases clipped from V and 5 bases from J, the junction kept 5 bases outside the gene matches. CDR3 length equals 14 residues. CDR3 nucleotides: TGTGCCAGCTCACCCTCCGGACAGGGATATGGCTACACCTTC. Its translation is CASSPSGQGYGYTF.

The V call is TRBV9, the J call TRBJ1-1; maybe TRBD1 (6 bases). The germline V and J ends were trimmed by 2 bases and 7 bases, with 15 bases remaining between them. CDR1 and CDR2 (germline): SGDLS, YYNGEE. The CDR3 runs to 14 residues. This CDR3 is CASSVGGGGDEAFF. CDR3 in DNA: TGTGCCAGCAGCGTGGGCGGAGGGGGGGATGAAGCTTTCTTT.

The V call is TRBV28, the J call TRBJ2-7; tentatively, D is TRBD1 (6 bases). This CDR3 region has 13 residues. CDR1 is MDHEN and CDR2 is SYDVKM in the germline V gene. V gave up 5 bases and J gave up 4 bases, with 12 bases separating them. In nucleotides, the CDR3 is TGTGCCAGCAGTCAACAGGGCCGGTACGAGCAGTACTTC. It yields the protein CASSQQGRYEQYF.

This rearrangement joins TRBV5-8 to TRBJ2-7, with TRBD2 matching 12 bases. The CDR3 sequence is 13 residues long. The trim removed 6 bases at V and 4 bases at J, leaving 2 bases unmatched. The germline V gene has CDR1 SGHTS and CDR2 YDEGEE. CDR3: CASTTSGSYEQYF. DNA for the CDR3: TGTGCCAGCACGACTAGCGGGAGTTACGAGCAGTACTTC.

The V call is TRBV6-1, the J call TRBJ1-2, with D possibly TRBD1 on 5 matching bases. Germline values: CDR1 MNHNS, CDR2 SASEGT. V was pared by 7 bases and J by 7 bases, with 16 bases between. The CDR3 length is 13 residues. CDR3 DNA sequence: TGTGCCAGCACCTCGACCCCCGGGGGTGGCTACACCTTC. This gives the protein CASTSTPGGGYTF.

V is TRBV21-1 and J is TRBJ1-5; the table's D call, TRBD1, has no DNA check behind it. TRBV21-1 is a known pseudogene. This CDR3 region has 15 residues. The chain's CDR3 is CASSNADYSNQPQHF. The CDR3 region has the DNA TGTGCCAGCAGCAATGCAGATTATAGCAATCAGCCCCAGCATTTT.

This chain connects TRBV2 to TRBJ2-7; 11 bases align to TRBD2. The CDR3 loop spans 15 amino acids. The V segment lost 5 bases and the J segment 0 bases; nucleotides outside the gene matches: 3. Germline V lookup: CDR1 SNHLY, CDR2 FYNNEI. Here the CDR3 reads CASSLAGGGSYEQYV. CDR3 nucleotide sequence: TGTGCCAGCAGTTTAGCGGGGGGGGGCTCCTACGAGCAGTACGTC.

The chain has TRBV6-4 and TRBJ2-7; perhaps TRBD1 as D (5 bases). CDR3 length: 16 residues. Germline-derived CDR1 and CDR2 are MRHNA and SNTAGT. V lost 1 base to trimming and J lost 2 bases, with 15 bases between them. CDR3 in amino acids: CASSDLVRQGTYEQYV. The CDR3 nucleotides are TGTGCCAGCAGTGACTTGGTTAGGCAGGGAACCTACGAGCAGTACGTC.

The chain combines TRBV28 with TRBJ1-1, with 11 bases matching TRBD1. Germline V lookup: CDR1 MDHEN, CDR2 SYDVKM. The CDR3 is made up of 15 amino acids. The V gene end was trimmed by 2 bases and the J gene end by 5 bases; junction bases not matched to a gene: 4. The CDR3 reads CASSLRDRGRTEAFF. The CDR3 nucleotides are TGTGCCAGCAGTTTACGGGACAGGGGGAGGACTGAAGCTTTCTTT.

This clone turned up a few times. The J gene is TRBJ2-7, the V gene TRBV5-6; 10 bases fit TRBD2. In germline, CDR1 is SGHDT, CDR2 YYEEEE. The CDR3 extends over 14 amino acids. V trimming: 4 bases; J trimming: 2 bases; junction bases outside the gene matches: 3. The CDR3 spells CASSASGSAYEQYF. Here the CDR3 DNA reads TGTGCCAGCAGCGCTAGCGGGAGTGCCTACGAGCAGTACTTC. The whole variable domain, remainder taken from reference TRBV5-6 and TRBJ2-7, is DAGVTQSPTHLIKTRGQQVTLRCSPKSGHDTVSWYQQALGQGPQFIFQYYEEEERQRGNFPDRFSGHQFPNYSSELNVNALLLGDSALYLCASSASGSAYEQYFGPGTRLTVT.

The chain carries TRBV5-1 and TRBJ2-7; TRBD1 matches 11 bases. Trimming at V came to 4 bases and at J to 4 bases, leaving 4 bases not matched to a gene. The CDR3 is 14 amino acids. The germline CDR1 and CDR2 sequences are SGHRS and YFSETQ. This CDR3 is CASSRDRGTYEQYF. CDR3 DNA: TGCGCCAGCAGCCGGGACAGGGGGACGTACGAGCAGTACTTC.

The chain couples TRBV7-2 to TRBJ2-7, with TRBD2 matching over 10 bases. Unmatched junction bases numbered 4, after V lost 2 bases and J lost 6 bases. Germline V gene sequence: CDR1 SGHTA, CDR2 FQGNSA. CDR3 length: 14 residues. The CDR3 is CASSLPLAGTEQYF. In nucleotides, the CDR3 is TGTGCCAGCAGCTTACCACTAGCGGGAACCGAGCAGTACTTC.

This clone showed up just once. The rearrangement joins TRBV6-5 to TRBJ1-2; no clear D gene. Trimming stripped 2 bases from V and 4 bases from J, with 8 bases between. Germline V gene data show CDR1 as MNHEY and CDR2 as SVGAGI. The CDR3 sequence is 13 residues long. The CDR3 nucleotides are TGTGCCAGCAGTTACCCGGGAGGCTATGGCTACACCTTC. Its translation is CASSYPGGYGYTF.

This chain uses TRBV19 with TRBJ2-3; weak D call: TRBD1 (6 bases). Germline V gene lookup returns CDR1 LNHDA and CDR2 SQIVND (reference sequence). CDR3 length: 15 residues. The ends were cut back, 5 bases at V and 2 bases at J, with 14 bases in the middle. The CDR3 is CASSPNQGLTDTQYF. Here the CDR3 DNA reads TGTGCCAGTAGTCCTAACCAGGGGCTCACAGATACGCAGTATTTT.

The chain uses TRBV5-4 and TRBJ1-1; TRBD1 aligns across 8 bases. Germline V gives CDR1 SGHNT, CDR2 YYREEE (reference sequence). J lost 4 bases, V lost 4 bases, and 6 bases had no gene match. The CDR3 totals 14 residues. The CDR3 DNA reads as TGTGCCAGCAGCCCGACAGGGGAAGGCACTGAAGCTTTCTTT. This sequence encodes CASSPTGEGTEAFF. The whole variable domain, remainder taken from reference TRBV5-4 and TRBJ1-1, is ETGVTQSPTHLIKTRGQQVTLRCSSQSGHNTVSWYQQALGQGPQFIFQYYREEENGRGNFPPRFSGLQFPNYSSELNVNALELDDSALYLCASSPTGEGTEAFFGQGTRLTVV.

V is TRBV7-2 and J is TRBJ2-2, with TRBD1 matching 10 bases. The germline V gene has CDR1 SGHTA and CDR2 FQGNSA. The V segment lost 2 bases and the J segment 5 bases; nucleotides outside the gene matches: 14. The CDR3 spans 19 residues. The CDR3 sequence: CASSLYSTGGGTGTGELFF. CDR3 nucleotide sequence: TGTGCCAGCAGCTTATACTCGACAGGGGGCGGAACGGGGACCGGGGAGCTGTTTTTT.